The 16 T cell receptor beta chains reported below all come from one sample, sequenced in a study of blood T cell repertoires in COVID-19. Profiled with immunoSEQ multiplex PCR; TCRdb holds only in-frame clones, not every one. Of about 78,000 clones in the sample, around 91% are singletons; the top ten hold around 0.98%. The material sequenced was peripheral blood. Receptor source: a woman aged 45 to 65 in a cohort sampled during active COVID-19.

The chain recombines TRBV24-1 with TRBJ2-1; 10 bases map to TRBD2. The CDR3 spans 17 residues. Germline V CDR1 and CDR2: KGHDR, SFDVKD. V dropped 4 bases and J dropped 5; count of bases not matched to a gene: 10. This CDR3 reads CATSDQSGTSVHNEQFF. CDR3 coding DNA: TGTGCCACCAGTGACCAATCCGGGACTAGCGTCCACAATGAGCAGTTCTTC.

The V call is TRBV27, the J call TRBJ2-1; D is undetermined. The CDR3 is 15 amino acids. Germline V CDR1 and CDR2: MNHEY, SMNVEV (reference sequence). The V and J ends lost 3 bases and 0 bases respectively, with 9 bases between them. The CDR3 loop reads CASSFLSSSYNEQFF. The CDR3 coding sequence is TGTGCCAGCAGTTTTTTGTCTAGCTCCTACAATGAGCAGTTCTTC.

The chain recombines TRBV19 with TRBJ2-1; 8 bases map to TRBD1. The germline V gene has CDR1 LNHDA and CDR2 SQIVND (reference sequence). The ends lost 6 bases at V and 8 bases at J; junction bases unmatched: 15. The CDR3 runs 16 residues. Written as DNA, the CDR3 is TGTGCCAGTAGCCTTTCAGGGGGCAGGTTGGTGGATGAGCAGTTCTTC. Its translation is CASSLSGGRLVDEQFF.

CDR3 loop: CASSDSRRASSGYTF. The CDR3 bases are TGTGCCAGCAGTGATTCCAGGAGGGCCTCTTCGGGCTACACCTTC. The chain couples TRBV25-1 to TRBJ1-2; the D is unclear. Germline CDR1 and CDR2: MGHDK and SYGVNS. The CDR3 runs 15 residues. Between the trimmed V and J ends, which lost 3 bases and 8 bases, there was a span of 19 bases.

Only one count was recorded for this clone. V usage is TRBV2 and J usage is TRBJ1-2, with TRBD1 identical over 10 bases. This CDR3 has 15 amino acids. Germline V lookup: CDR1 SNHLY, CDR2 FYNNEI. V trimming: 6 bases; J trimming: 4 bases; junction bases outside the gene matches: 8. The CDR3 DNA is TGTGCCAGCAGCGACAGGGGGCGGGTTAGCTATGGCTACACCTTC. Translated: CASSDRGRVSYGYTF.

The J gene is TRBJ1-5, the V gene TRBV29-1; TRBD1 matches at 8 bases. The CDR3 extends over 13 amino acids. After removal of 6 bases from V and 6 bases from J, the junction contained 7 bases not matched to a gene. From germline, CDR1 is SQVTM and CDR2 ANQGSEA. The CDR3 spells CSVRTGWSQPQHF. Here the CDR3 DNA reads TGCAGCGTACGGACAGGGTGGAGTCAGCCCCAGCATTTT.

This clone has only one observation. The rearrangement uses TRBV2 and TRBJ2-2, with 9 bases fitting TRBD2. The CDR3 totals 16 residues. Trimming cost V 3 bases and J 5 bases; bases outside gene matches: 7. Germline lookup yields CDR1 SNHLY and CDR2 FYNNEI. CDR3 coding DNA: TGTGCCAGCAGTGATGGAGCGGGAGGTAAAACCGGGGAGCTGTTTTTT. Its protein product is CASSDGAGGKTGELFF.

The rearrangement uses TRBV18 and TRBJ1-2; D ambiguous. The CDR3 runs to 14 residues. The V gene's germline CDR1 is KGHSH and CDR2 LQKENI. The V and J ends lost 0 bases and 4 bases respectively, with 9 bases between them. The DNA of the CDR3 is TGTGCCAGCTCACCACCGCAGGTCTCCTATGGCTACACCTTC. Its protein is CASSPPQVSYGYTF.

The DNA for the CDR3 is TGTGCCAGCAGCTACCCGGGGGAAGGTTCACCCCTCCACTTT. Protein sequence: CASSYPGEGSPLHF. The chain is built from TRBV11-2 and TRBJ1-6; TRBD1 might be the D (5 bases). CDR3 size: 14 residues. Germline V gives CDR1 SGHAT, CDR2 FQNNGV. With 4 bases removed from V and 9 bases from J, the gap between germline ends came to 13 bases.

V is TRBV18 and J is TRBJ2-5, with D perhaps matching TRBD2 (6 bases). This CDR3 has 16 residues. Germline V lookup: CDR1 KGHSH, CDR2 LQKENI. Trimming removed 4 bases from V and 3 bases from J, with 18 bases in between. CDR3 nucleotides: TGTGCCAGCTCACTCTCGGTACGGGGGTTGGAAGAGACCCAGTACTTC. Translated: CASSLSVRGLEETQYF.

CDR3 sequence (DNA): TGCGCCAGCAGCCCCTCCGGGACTAGCGGGAGCAGGTCCTACAATGAGCAGTTCTTC. This gives the protein CASSPSGTSGSRSYNEQFF. This chain joins TRBV5-1 and TRBJ2-1; 14 positions match TRBD2. This CDR3 spans 19 amino acids. V was clipped by 4 bases and J by 1 base; unmatched bases: 10. Germline CDR1 is SGHRS and CDR2 is YFSETQ.

This clone was found a few times. The chain joins TRBV5-1 to TRBJ2-7; D remains unclear. The CDR3 runs 13 residues. Germline assignment: CDR1 SGHRS and CDR2 YFSETQ. V lost 0 bases, J lost 3 bases, and 7 bases lay in between. The CDR3 sequence: CASSLEPIYEQYF. The CDR3 DNA reads TGCGCCAGCAGCTTGGAGCCAATCTACGAGCAGTACTTC.

The chain recombines TRBV7-9 with TRBJ2-1, with 8 bases fitting TRBD2. Trimming cost V 2 bases and J 10 bases; bases outside gene matches: 7. From germline, CDR1 is SEHNR and CDR2 FQNEAQ (reference sequence). This CDR3 contains 14 residues. The chain's CDR3 is CASSLFGAGEEQFF. As DNA, the CDR3 is TGTGCCAGCAGCTTATTTGGAGCGGGGGAGGAGCAGTTCTTC.

The V and J genes are TRBV19 and TRBJ1-5; no clear D. The CDR3 runs 13 residues. The germline V gene encodes CDR1 LNHDA and CDR2 SQIVND (reference sequence). Deletions cut 1 base from V and 7 bases from J, with 8 bases between. The CDR3 sequence: CASSIGRNQPQHF. CDR3 DNA sequence: TGTGCCAGTAGTATAGGGAGGAACCAGCCCCAGCATTTT. Full variable domain (outside the CDR3, taken from reference TRBV19 and TRBJ1-5): DGGITQSPKYLFRKEGQNVTLSCEQNLNHDAMYWYRQDPGQGLRLIYYSQIVNDFQKGDIAEGYSVSREKKESFPLTVTSAQKNPTAFYLCASSIGRNQPQHFGDGTRLSIL.

V gene TRBV27 combines with J gene TRBJ2-1, with 7 bases fitting TRBD2. In germline, CDR1 is MNHEY, CDR2 SMNVEV (reference sequence). V shed 1 base, J shed 0 bases, and the junction held 3 bases outside the gene matches. This CDR3 is 16 amino acids long. The CDR3 here is CASSLWGGSSYNEQFF. For the CDR3, the DNA is TGTGCCAGCAGTTTATGGGGCGGGAGCTCCTACAATGAGCAGTTCTTC.

The gene calls are TRBV28 and TRBJ1-5; 9 positions match TRBD1. The germline gives CDR1 MDHEN, CDR2 SYDVKM. V shed 2 bases, J shed 0 bases, and the junction held 2 bases outside the gene matches. This CDR3 comprises 16 residues. CDR3 amino acids: CASSLGTGNSNQPQHF. Here the CDR3 DNA reads TGTGCCAGCAGTTTAGGGACAGGGAATAGCAATCAGCCCCAGCATTTT.